A single sample is the source of the 23 T cell receptor beta chains below, sequenced in a study of identical twins. TCRdb recomputed calls from the 5' RACE reads with MiXCR, one row per CDR3 protein. The repertoire includes roughly 540,000 distinct CDR3 sequences, 22% of them detected once, and roughly 0.9% sits in the top ten. This sample also belongs to another study, concerning T cells expressing NK-cell markers.

The sample was CD4+ T cells sorted from blood. These receptor sequences come from a woman between 18 and 29 years old in good health.

The DNA for the CDR3 is TGCAGTGCTAGTCTGGGCCGCACAGATACGCAGTATTTT. It codes for CSASLGRTDTQYF. The chain joins TRBV20-1 to TRBJ2-3; D remains unclear. The CDR3 length is 13 residues. Germline assignment: CDR1 DFQATT and CDR2 SNEGSKA (reference sequence). Trimming removed 3 bases from V and 1 base from J, with 8 bases in between.

V gene TRBV9 combines with J gene TRBJ2-1, with 12 bases identical to TRBD2. The CDR3 is 15 amino acids. The ends lost 4 bases at V and 12 bases at J; junction bases unmatched: 11. CDR1 and CDR2 (germline): SGDLS, YYNGEE. The CDR3 DNA reads TGTGCCAGCAGCCCGACTAGCGGGAGTTGGTTTGGGCAGTTCTTC. Residues: CASSPTSGSWFGQFF. Together with reference TRBV9 and TRBJ2-1, the CDR3 gives the full variable domain: DSGVTQTPKHLITATGQRVTLRCSPRSGDLSVYWYQQSLDQGLQFLIQYYNGEERAKGNILERFSAQQFPDLHSELNLSSLELGDSALYFCASSPTSGSWFGQFFGPGTRLTVL.

For this clonotype: A clone one base away is much larger, so this may be a read error. The V call is TRBV2, the J call TRBJ2-7, with D uncertain. Germline V CDR1 and CDR2: SNHLY, FYNNEI. The CDR3 is 11 amino acids. V was clipped by 4 bases and J by 3 bases, with 4 bases between them. CDR3 in DNA: TGTGCCAGCAGTGTGCTCTACGAGCAGTACTTC. This gives the protein CASSVLYEQYF.

The V gene is TRBV13, the J gene TRBJ2-2; perhaps TRBD2 as D (5 bases). Germline CDR1 and CDR2: PRHDT and FYEKMQ (reference sequence). V was shortened by 3 bases and J by 9 bases, with 8 bases between the two germline ends. This CDR3 region has 12 residues. The CDR3, as DNA: TGTGCCAGCAGCTTCGGAGGAAGGGAGCTGTTTTTT. Translating it yields CASSFGGRELFF.

This clonotype was detected a few times. The J gene is TRBJ2-7, the V gene TRBV6-2 or TRBV6-3; the D is unclear. Germline V gene data show CDR1 as MNHEY and CDR2 as SVGEGT. The CDR3 extends over 13 amino acids. Trimming left V 2 bases short and J 2 bases short, with 7 bases between. In DNA, the CDR3 is TGTGCCAGCAGTTACGGGTTCGCCTACGAGCAGTACTTC. As protein: CASSYGFAYEQYF.

This clonotype was found a few times. The V and J genes are TRBV15 and TRBJ2-3, with 8 nucleotides matching TRBD2. J lost 2 bases, V lost 0 bases, and 7 bases had no gene match. The CDR3 runs 17 residues. The germline CDR1 and CDR2 sequences are LNHNV and YYDKDF (reference sequence). CDR3 in DNA: TGTGCCACCAGCAGAGATTGGGCGGGGGGCCACACAGATACGCAGTATTTT. Translating gives CATSRDWAGGHTDTQYF.

V gene TRBV4-1 combines with J gene TRBJ2-1, with 9 positions matching TRBD2. The CDR3 is made up of 16 amino acids. The trim removed 0 bases at V and 9 bases at J, leaving 9 bases unmatched. Germline CDR1 MGHRA, CDR2 YSYEKL. The CDR3, as DNA: TGCGCCAGCAGCCAAGAAACTCGCGGGGGGGCACTTGAGCAGTTCTTC. As protein: CASSQETRGGALEQFF.

The table lists this clonotype with a few counts. The chain has TRBV19 and TRBJ1-5, with 7 bases fitting TRBD1. Germline trimming cut 3 bases from V and 9 bases from J; bases unmatched to any gene: 8. The CDR3 length is 14 residues. Germline-derived CDR1 and CDR2 are LNHDA and SQIVND (reference sequence). CDR3 bases: TGTGCCAGTAGTATCGGAACAGGGGCTGGGCCCCAGCATTTT. Translated: CASSIGTGAGPQHF.

This chain uses TRBV4-3 with TRBJ1-1; D may be TRBD1 (6 bases). The CDR3 extends over 15 amino acids. In germline, CDR1 is LGHNA, CDR2 YSLEER. Trimming removed 5 bases from V and 5 bases from J, with 18 bases in between. For the CDR3, the DNA is TGCGCCAGCAGCTTAGGAACCCAGGGGATGACTGAAGCTTTCTTT. Its protein is CASSLGTQGMTEAFF.

This clonotype was counted a few times. The CDR3 nucleotides read TGCGCCAGCAGCTTGGCCGAGACAGGGGGCTGGGGCTACACCTTC. Residues: CASSLAETGGWGYTF. V is TRBV5-1 and J is TRBJ1-2; 10 positions agree with TRBD1. The V gene's germline CDR1 is SGHRS and CDR2 YFSETQ. V shed 0 bases and J 8 bases; nucleotides not matched to a gene: 7. This CDR3 is 15 amino acids long.

This chain joins TRBV4-3 and TRBJ2-6; D not resolved. This CDR3 has 17 residues. CDR1 LGHNA and CDR2 YSLEER come from the germline V gene. V was shortened by 0 bases and J by 0 bases, with 9 bases between the two germline ends. The CDR3 protein is CASSQDLYSSGANVLTF. CDR3 bases: TGCGCCAGCAGCCAAGATTTGTACAGCTCTGGGGCCAACGTCCTGACTTTC.

The chain couples TRBV20-1 to TRBJ1-3, with a tentative D call TRBD1 (6 bases). Germline assignment: CDR1 DFQATT and CDR2 SNEGSKA (reference sequence). Trimming stripped 0 bases from V and 2 bases from J, with 11 bases between. The CDR3 is 15 residues long. The CDR3 reads CSARERGRAGNTIYF. CDR3 nucleotides: TGCAGTGCTAGAGAGAGGGGGAGGGCTGGAAACACCATATATTTT.

This chain uses TRBV5-5 with TRBJ1-5, with 7 positions matching TRBD1. V shed 4 bases and J 3 bases; nucleotides not matched to a gene: 7. Germline lookup yields CDR1 SGHKS and CDR2 YYEKEE (reference sequence). The CDR3 has 15 amino acids. The DNA for the CDR3 is TGTGCCAGCAGCCCCGCAGACAGGGTCAATCAGCCCCAGCATTTT. It specifies CASSPADRVNQPQHF. Using reference TRBV5-5 and TRBJ1-5 for the parts outside the CDR3, the full variable domain is DAGVTQSPTHLIKTRGQQVTLRCSPISGHKSVSWYQQVLGQGPQFIFQYYEKEERGRGNFPDRFSARQFPNYSSELNVNALLLGDSALYLCASSPADRVNQPQHFGDGTRLSIL.

The genes are TRBV20-1 and TRBJ2-3, with D possibly matching TRBD1 (6 bases). V dropped 2 bases and J dropped 2 bases, with 11 bases sitting between them. The CDR3 spans 14 residues. In germline, CDR1 is DFQATT, CDR2 SNEGSKA (reference sequence). CDR3 in amino acids: CSARMGTSTDTQYF. The CDR3 coding sequence is TGCAGTGCTAGAATGGGGACATCCACAGATACGCAGTATTTT.

This clonotype was seen at least ten times. The chain recombines TRBV20-1 with TRBJ2-7, with 8 bases fitting TRBD2. The CDR3 has 13 residues. The J segment lost 7 bases and the V segment lost 5 bases, leaving 10 bases of the junction unmatched. Germline-derived CDR1 and CDR2 are DFQATT and SNEGSKA (reference sequence). The CDR3 DNA follows: TGCAGTGCTCGCCCCACTAGCGGTGTAGAGCAGTACTTC. Protein product: CSARPTSGVEQYF.

The chain recombines TRBV5-6 with TRBJ2-3; 9 bases are shared with TRBD2. The ends lost 7 bases at V and 3 bases at J; junction bases unmatched: 18. There are 18 residues in the CDR3. Looked up from germline, CDR1 is SGHDT and CDR2 is YYEEEE. The CDR3 sequence is CASGSGHDSGSGTDTQYF. For the CDR3, the DNA is TGTGCCAGCGGCTCCGGCCACGATAGCGGGAGTGGGACAGATACGCAGTATTTT.

J is TRBJ2-7 and V is TRBV6-2 or TRBV6-3; TRBD2 aligns across 10 bases. Unmatched junction bases numbered 7, after V lost 7 bases and J lost 7 bases. The CDR3 runs 13 residues. Germline V CDR1 and CDR2: MNHEY, SVGEGT. This CDR3 reads CASKASGRVEQYF. In DNA form, the CDR3 reads TGTGCCAGCAAGGCTAGCGGGAGAGTTGAGCAGTACTTC.

The chain recombines TRBV18 with TRBJ2-3, with D hard to call. With 3 bases removed from V and 0 bases from J, the gap between germline ends came to 7 bases. Germline V gene data show CDR1 as KGHSH and CDR2 as LQKENI. CDR3 length: 14 residues. The CDR3 nucleotides read TGTGCCAGCTCACCCGCCCTAAGCACAGATACGCAGTATTTT. This gives the protein CASSPALSTDTQYF.

The sample holds a few counts of this clonotype. The chain employs TRBV27 and TRBJ2-7; TRBD1 might be the D (5 bases). V was pared by 5 bases and J by 2 bases, with 16 bases between. The germline gives CDR1 MNHEY, CDR2 SMNVEV (reference sequence). The CDR3 has 15 residues. The CDR3 DNA follows: TGTGCCAGCAGTGTCGCCCCCAGGGTACCCTACGAGCAGTACTTC. It yields the protein CASSVAPRVPYEQYF.

This clonotype showed up many times. The V gene is TRBV5-1, the J gene TRBJ2-1; tentative D call: TRBD2 (6 bases). This CDR3 has 14 residues. Trimming cost V 5 bases and J 5 bases, with 14 bases left between them. From germline, CDR1 is SGHRS and CDR2 YFSETQ. The CDR3 loop is CASSGGFSDNEQFF. The CDR3 DNA sequence: TGCGCCAGCAGTGGGGGGTTCTCTGACAATGAGCAGTTCTTC.

This clonotype was counted between two and nine times. This chain joins TRBV20-1 and TRBJ2-3; D not certain. The length of the CDR3 is 12 residues. Trimming took off 2 bases at V and 10 bases at J, with 13 bases between the two ends. The germline CDR1 and CDR2 sequences are DFQATT and SNEGSKA (reference sequence). The CDR3 loop is CSARPTSQAQYF. In DNA, the CDR3 is TGCAGTGCTAGACCAACCTCCCAAGCGCAGTATTTT.

This clonotype was detected a few times. The chain recombines TRBV27 with TRBJ2-4; D is uncertain. This CDR3 contains 15 residues. The V gene's germline CDR1 is MNHEY and CDR2 SMNVEV (reference sequence). V lost 6 bases and J 0 bases, leaving 12 bases between the germline ends. CDR3 amino acids: CASRPSALAKNIQYF. CDR3 nucleotides: TGTGCCAGCAGACCTTCCGCTCTAGCCAAAAACATTCAGTACTTC.

This sequence joins TRBV14 and TRBJ2-7; D perhaps matches TRBD2 (5 bases). Germline values: CDR1 SGHDN, CDR2 FVKESK. Trimming shortened V by 4 bases and J by 4 bases, and 17 bases separated the two germline ends. This CDR3 contains 15 residues. CDR3 amino acids: CASSRKLRGVYEQYF. DNA of the CDR3: TGTGCCAGCAGCCGTAAACTTCGGGGAGTGTACGAGCAGTACTTC.